Each of the 25 T cell receptor beta chains below was sequenced from the same sample in a study of blood T cell repertoires in COVID-19. Assay: immunoSEQ multiplex PCR; the TCRdb copy retains only in-frame clones and omits some. This sample has some 200,000 clones; 80% to 90% occur once, and the top ten carry under 15%. The sample was peripheral blood. Receptor source: a woman aged 70 to 79 with COVID-19, enrolled during active disease.

The chain uses TRBV12-3 or TRBV12-4 and TRBJ1-1; D perhaps matches TRBD1 (5 bases). V was cut by 3 bases and J by 5 bases, with 10 bases left in between. CDR3 length equals 13 residues. The CDR3 reads CASSLKGLTEAFF. CDR3 DNA: TGTGCCAGCAGTTTGAAGGGACTTACTGAAGCTTTCTTT.

This chain connects TRBV30 to TRBJ1-5, with D possibly TRBD1 on 5 matching bases. The V gene's germline CDR1 is GTSNPN and CDR2 SVGIG (reference sequence). The CDR3 extends over 13 amino acids. V dropped 4 bases and J dropped 4 bases, with 11 bases sitting between them. The CDR3 sequence is CAWKGRGNQPQHF. The CDR3 nucleotides read TGTGCCTGGAAGGGAAGGGGTAATCAGCCCCAGCATTTT. Variable domain in full (rest from reference TRBV30 and TRBJ1-5): SQTIHQWPATLVQPVGSPLSLECTVEGTSNPNLYWYRQAAGRGLQLLFYSVGIGQISSEVPQNLSASRPQDRQFILSSKKLLLSDSGFYLCAWKGRGNQPQHFGDGTRLSIL.

The rearrangement uses TRBV4-3 and TRBJ1-5; 8 bases match TRBD1. The junction had 8 bases not matched to a gene; V was cut back by 4 bases and J by 6 bases. Germline CDR1 LGHNA, CDR2 YSLEER. This CDR3 is 15 amino acids long. CDR3 loop: CASSPSQGAVQPQHF. The CDR3 nucleotides are TGCGCCAGCAGCCCCTCGCAGGGGGCCGTTCAGCCCCAGCATTTT.

The V and J genes are TRBV11-2 and TRBJ2-7; D is unresolved. V was pared by 5 bases and J by 4 bases, with 6 bases between. The CDR3 runs 11 residues. The germline V gene encodes CDR1 SGHAT and CDR2 FQNNGV. The CDR3 DNA follows: TGTGCCAGCAGCGCACAGTACGAGCAGTACTTC. Translating gives CASSAQYEQYF.

Concerning this clone: This sample includes further DNA sequences coding for the same CDR3. This chain uses TRBV5-1 with TRBJ2-1; possible D gene TRBD1, 5 bases. This CDR3 is built from 13 residues. Germline CDR1 and CDR2: SGHRS and YFSETQ. Trimming removed 0 bases at V and 8 bases at J, with 9 bases between. The CDR3 loop is CASSLAGMDEQFF. CDR3 coding DNA: TGCGCCAGCAGCTTGGCAGGGATGGATGAGCAGTTCTTC. The full variable domain, rest sourced from reference TRBV5-1 and TRBJ2-1, is KAGVTQTPRYLIKTRGQQVTLSCSPISGHRSVSWYQQTPGQGLQFLFEYFSETQRNKGNFPGRFSGRQFSNSRSEMNVSTLELGDSALYLCASSLAGMDEQFFGPGTRLTVL.

This clone has a single count. This rearrangement joins TRBV5-1 to TRBJ2-7; unclear D gene. CDR3 length: 14 residues. Germline V gives CDR1 SGHRS, CDR2 YFSETQ. The V gene lost 0 bases and the J gene lost 5 bases, with 12 bases spanning the gap. Here the CDR3 reads CASSLGLRSHEQYF. The CDR3 nucleotides are TGCGCCAGCAGCTTGGGACTCCGAAGCCACGAGCAGTACTTC.

This chain joins TRBV4-1 and TRBJ2-3; D is unclear. Germline V gene sequence: CDR1 MGHRA, CDR2 YSYEKL. V dropped 1 base and J dropped 1 base, with 12 bases sitting between them. This CDR3 comprises 16 residues. The CDR3 DNA reads as TGCGCCAGCAGCCAAGCAGAGGTCCCGGGCACAGATACGCAGTATTTT. It translates to CASSQAEVPGTDTQYF.

V gene TRBV7-9 combines with J gene TRBJ1-2; D may be TRBD1 (6 bases). Germline CDR1 is SEHNR and CDR2 is FQNEAQ (reference sequence). V lost 11 bases and J lost 4, with 20 bases in between. This CDR3 is 14 amino acids long. In DNA form, the CDR3 reads TGTGCCGGGACACAGGAGACTTCCCCCTATGGCTACACCTTC. Protein product: CAGTQETSPYGYTF.

The rearrangement uses TRBV9 and TRBJ2-1, with 12 positions matching TRBD2. There are 16 residues in the CDR3. Trimming took 2 bases from V and 10 from J; bases not matched to a gene: 10. Germline-derived CDR1 and CDR2 are SGDLS and YYNGEE. CDR3 bases: TGTGCCAGCAGCGTCCTTGGACTAGCGGGGCATCAGGAGCAGTTCTTC. Its translation: CASSVLGLAGHQEQFF.

V gene TRBV10-3 combines with J gene TRBJ1-2; perhaps TRBD1 as D (5 bases). CDR3 length: 14 amino acids. CDR1 ENHRY and CDR2 SYGVKD come from the germline V gene. V gave up 0 bases and J gave up 2 bases, with 7 bases separating them. CDR3 in DNA: TGTGCCATCAGTGAGTCTCAGGGAAACTATGGCTACACCTTC. Its translation: CAISESQGNYGYTF.

The genes are TRBV7-9 and TRBJ2-7; perhaps TRBD1 as D (6 bases). Trimming removed 1 base at V and 0 bases at J, with 13 bases between. CDR1 SEHNR and CDR2 FQNEAQ come from the germline V gene (reference sequence). The CDR3 totals 16 residues. CDR3 residues: CASSLVSGQFSYEQYF. DNA for the CDR3: TGTGCCAGCAGCTTAGTGTCGGGACAATTCTCCTACGAGCAGTACTTC. Full variable domain (remainder filled in from reference TRBV7-9 and TRBJ2-7): DTGVSQNPRHKITKRGQNVTFRCDPISEHNRLYWYRQTLGQGPEFLTYFQNEAQLEKSRLLSDRFSAERPKGSFSTLEIQRTEQGDSAMYLCASSLVSGQFSYEQYFGPGTRLTVT.

This chain uses TRBV7-9 with TRBJ2-4; 9 positions agree with TRBD2. Germline CDR1 SEHNR, CDR2 FQNEAQ (reference sequence). V was pared by 5 bases and J by 1 base, with 15 bases of the junction left unmatched. The CDR3 loop spans 19 amino acids. The CDR3 DNA reads as TGTGCCAGCAGCACAGGAACGGGACTAGCCGGAATCGCCAAAAACATTCAGTACTTC. Its protein product is CASSTGTGLAGIAKNIQYF.

The chain joins TRBV28 to TRBJ1-5; 7 bases are a match to TRBD1. Germline V gene sequence: CDR1 MDHEN, CDR2 SYDVKM. The ends lost 7 bases at V and 5 bases at J; junction bases unmatched: 8. The CDR3 extends over 14 amino acids. CDR3 sequence: CASNLQGWDQPQHF. CDR3 sequence (DNA): TGTGCCAGCAACTTACAGGGGTGGGATCAGCCCCAGCATTTT.

The rearrangement uses TRBV3-1 (or the pseudogene TRBV3-2) and TRBJ1-4, with 7 bases aligning to TRBD1. The V and J ends lost 6 bases and 7 bases, in that order; junction bases with no gene match: 5. CDR3 length: 13 amino acids. Germline V gives CDR1 LGHDT, CDR2 YNNKEL (reference sequence). CDR3 amino acids: CASRAQGSEKLFF. DNA of the CDR3: TGTGCCAGCAGAGCACAGGGGAGTGAAAAACTGTTTTTT.

The chain is built from TRBV4-2 and TRBJ2-3; 11 bases line up with TRBD2. Germline-derived CDR1 and CDR2 are LGHNA and YNFKEQ. V gave up 5 bases and J gave up 6 bases; unmatched junction bases: 10. The CDR3 totals 16 residues. CDR3 nucleotides: TGTGCCAGCAGCATACTTGGGACTAGCGGCGGGGATACGCAGTATTTT. As protein: CASSILGTSGGDTQYF.

In its sample, this clone was seen a few times. The chain recombines TRBV13 with TRBJ1-5; D is unclear. The V gene's germline CDR1 is PRHDT and CDR2 FYEKMQ (reference sequence). The CDR3 runs 12 residues. V shed 3 bases and J shed 9 bases, with 9 bases lying between them. In DNA form, the CDR3 reads TGTGCCAGCAGCTTCGGGAAACCGCCCCAGCATTTT. Translation: CASSFGKPPQHF. Full variable domain (rest looked up from reference TRBV13 and TRBJ1-5): AAGVIQSPRHLIKEKRETATLKCYPIPRHDTVYWYQQGPGQDPQFLISFYEKMQSDKGSIPDRFSAQQFSDYHSELNMSSLELGDSALYFCASSFGKPPQHFGDGTRLSIL.

The gene calls are TRBV6-6 and TRBJ2-7; TRBD1 matches 7 bases. The V and J ends lost 6 bases and 2 bases, in that order; junction bases with no gene match: 13. Germline lookup yields CDR1 MNHNY and CDR2 SVGAGI (reference sequence). There are 16 residues in the CDR3. This CDR3 reads CASRTWDSLRAYEQYF. CDR3 coding DNA: TGTGCCAGCAGAACTTGGGACAGCCTAAGAGCCTACGAGCAGTACTTC.

This rearrangement joins TRBV18 to TRBJ1-1; the D is unclear. Trimming removed 6 bases from V and 1 base from J, with 15 bases in between. CDR1 is KGHSH and CDR2 is LQKENI in the germline V gene. There are 15 residues in the CDR3. CDR3 region: CASSSPEARNTEAFF. The CDR3 DNA follows: TGTGCCAGCTCCAGCCCGGAAGCTAGGAACACTGAAGCTTTCTTT.

This chain joins TRBV15 and TRBJ1-3; D is unresolved. The CDR3 is made up of 15 amino acids. Germline CDR1 is LNHNV and CDR2 is YYDKDF (reference sequence). The V end lost 1 base, the J end lost 2 bases, and 9 bases lay between the germline ends. The CDR3 reads CATSRGLRAGNTIYF. The CDR3 DNA reads as TGTGCCACCAGCAGAGGTTTGAGGGCTGGAAACACCATATATTTT.

The gene calls are TRBV4-1 and TRBJ1-5; tentatively, D is TRBD1 (5 bases). Trimming removed 4 bases at V and 2 bases at J, with 12 bases between. Looked up from germline, CDR1 is MGHRA and CDR2 is YSYEKL. The CDR3 contains 15 residues. The CDR3 loop is CASSRGREGNQPQHF. In DNA form, the CDR3 reads TGCGCCAGCAGCCGAGGCAGGGAGGGCAATCAGCCCCAGCATTTT.

The chain combines TRBV18 with TRBJ1-4; a possible D gene is TRBD1 (6 bases). Looked up from germline, CDR1 is KGHSH and CDR2 is LQKENI. The CDR3 is 16 amino acids. Trimming shortened V by 4 bases and J by 3 bases, and 15 bases separated the two germline ends. The CDR3 nucleotides read TGTGCCAGCTCACTAGTAGGACAGCCAGCTAATGAAAAACTGTTTTTT. It specifies CASSLVGQPANEKLFF. Full variable domain (outside the CDR3, taken from reference TRBV18 and TRBJ1-4): NAGVMQNPRHLVRRRGQEARLRCSPMKGHSHVYWYRQLPEEGLKFMVYLQKENIIDESGMPKERFSAEFPKEGPSILRIQQVVRGDSAAYFCASSLVGQPANEKLFFGSGTQLSVL.

The chain has TRBV6-5 and TRBJ1-1; 7 nucleotides match TRBD1. The trim removed 0 bases at V and 5 bases at J, leaving 6 bases unmatched. The CDR3 runs to 15 residues. CDR1 MNHEY and CDR2 SVGAGI come from the germline V gene. For the CDR3, the DNA is TGTGCCAGCAGTTACTCGACAGGGAGCGGAACTGAAGCTTTCTTT. Its translation is CASSYSTGSGTEAFF.

The chain joins TRBV5-1 to TRBJ1-1; 12 nucleotides align to TRBD1. V gave up 0 bases and J gave up 4 bases; unmatched junction bases: 7. There are 17 residues in the CDR3. The V gene's germline CDR1 is SGHRS and CDR2 YFSETQ. In DNA form, the CDR3 reads TGCGCCAGCAGCTTGGCGGGACAGGGGGCGAGAGGCACTGAAGCTTTCTTT. Translating it yields CASSLAGQGARGTEAFF. The full variable domain, in which reference TRBV5-1 and TRBJ1-1 provide the parts outside the CDR3, is KAGVTQTPRYLIKTRGQQVTLSCSPISGHRSVSWYQQTPGQGLQFLFEYFSETQRNKGNFPGRFSGRQFSNSRSEMNVSTLELGDSALYLCASSLAGQGARGTEAFFGQGTRLTVV.

The chain uses TRBV9 and TRBJ1-2; D may be TRBD1 (6 bases). Trimming left V 4 bases short and J 8 bases short, with 27 bases between. The CDR3 is 17 residues long. The germline V gene has CDR1 SGDLS and CDR2 YYNGEE. CDR3 bases: TGTGCCAGCAGCACCCGGCCGGAAACAGGGCACTACGACGGCTACACCTTC. It encodes CASSTRPETGHYDGYTF.

This chain connects TRBV28 to TRBJ2-6, with a weak D call TRBD2 (6 bases). Trimming stripped 6 bases from V and 3 bases from J, with 15 bases between. CDR3 size: 16 residues. Germline assignment: CDR1 MDHEN and CDR2 SYDVKM. DNA for the CDR3: TGTGCCAGCAGCTCCTTTGGGGAGGATGGGGCCAACGTCCTGACTTTC. Amino acid sequence: CASSSFGEDGANVLTF.